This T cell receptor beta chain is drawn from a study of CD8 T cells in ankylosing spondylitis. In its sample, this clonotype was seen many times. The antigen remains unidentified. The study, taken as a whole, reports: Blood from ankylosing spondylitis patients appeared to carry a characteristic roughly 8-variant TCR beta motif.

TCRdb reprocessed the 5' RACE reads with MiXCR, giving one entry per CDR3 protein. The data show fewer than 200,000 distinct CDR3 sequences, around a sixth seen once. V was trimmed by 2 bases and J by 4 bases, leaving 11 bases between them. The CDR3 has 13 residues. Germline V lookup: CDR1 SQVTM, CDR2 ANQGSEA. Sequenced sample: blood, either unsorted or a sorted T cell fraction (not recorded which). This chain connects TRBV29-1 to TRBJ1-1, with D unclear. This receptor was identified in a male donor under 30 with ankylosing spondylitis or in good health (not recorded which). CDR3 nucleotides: TGCAGCGTTGAACGGAGAGGTGTCACTGAAGCTTTCTTT. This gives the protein CSVERRGVTEAFF.